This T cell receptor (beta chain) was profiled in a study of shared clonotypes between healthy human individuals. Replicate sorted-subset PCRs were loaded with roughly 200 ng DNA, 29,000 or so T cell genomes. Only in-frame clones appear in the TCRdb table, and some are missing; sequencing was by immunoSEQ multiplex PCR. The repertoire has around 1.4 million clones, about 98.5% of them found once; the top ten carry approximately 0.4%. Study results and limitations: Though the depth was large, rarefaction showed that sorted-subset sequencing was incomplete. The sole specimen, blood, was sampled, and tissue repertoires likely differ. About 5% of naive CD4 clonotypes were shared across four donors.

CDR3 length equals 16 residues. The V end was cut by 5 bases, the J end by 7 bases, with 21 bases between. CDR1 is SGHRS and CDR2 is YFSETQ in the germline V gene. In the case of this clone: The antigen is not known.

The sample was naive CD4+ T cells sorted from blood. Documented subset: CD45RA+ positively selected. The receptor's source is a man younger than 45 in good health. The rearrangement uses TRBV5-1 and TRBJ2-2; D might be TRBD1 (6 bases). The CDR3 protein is CASSLRDTLLGGELFF. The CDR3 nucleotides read TGCGCCAGCAGTCTCAGGGACACTCTCCTTGGCGGGGAGCTGTTTTTT.